This T cell receptor (beta chain) originates from a study of human T cells and chemical hapten exposure. Study-level background: Alopecia areata, totalis or universalis affected patients, mainly female.

As for time point: pre-sensitization, week 0. The treatment: therapeutic diphenylcyclopropenone sensitization with weekly scalp DPC. Donors were 18 to 70-year-old alopecia patients suitable for DPC. Trimming removed 7 bases at V and 6 bases at J, with 15 bases between. CDR3 length equals 13 residues. Germline CDR1 is MNHEY and CDR2 is SVGEGT. The table lists this clonotype with a few counts. Its antigen is currently unknown. Library preparation tagged each individual cDNA molecule with a unique molecular identifier. TCRdb reanalysed the RACE reads using MiXCR and keeps one entry per CDR3 protein. The sample lists 300,000 to 450,000 distinct CDR3 sequences, more than 4.5% occurring once. Broader study findings: Expanded TCRs created a significantly greater count of big CDR3 similarity clusters than controls did.

This material consisted of whole blood, taken in connection with sensitization to the hapten diphenylcyclopropenone (DPC). This clonotype was obtained from a woman aged 45 to 65 with alopecia areata. Some clones in this sample may be carry-over from other donors' samples. This chain uses TRBV6-2 or TRBV6-3 with TRBJ1-1, with D perhaps matching TRBD1 (5 bases). In DNA, the CDR3 is TGTGCCAGCATAAATGGGGCTGGAGCTGAAGCTTTCTTT. This translates into CASINGAGAEAFF.